The 24 T cell receptor beta chains presented below share a single source sample, sequenced in a study of shared clonotypes between healthy human individuals (dated by TCRdb to 2018 to 2020). CD8 naive samples consisted of CD45RO-negative cells that were positively selected for CCR7, yielding a CD45RA+CCR7+ population without TemRA cells. Receptor libraries were prepared by the immunoSEQ multiplex PCR assay. The source is immuneACCESS, and TCRdb retained only in-frame sequences with V and J called. Part of the clones is not carried over; for the studies checked, unresolved V genes explain less than half of this, and the remainder is unexplained. The sample table records about 2.1 million clones; 93% of these occur just once. The ten largest clonotypes hold over 1.5% of the sample. The sample was naive CD8+ T cells from PBMCs. The cell subset or site label here, explained by the study, means: CD45RA+CCR7+. These receptor sequences come from a man aged 18 to 29 in good health. Some clones in this sample may be carry-over from other donors' samples.

The count of this clone is one. The chain couples TRBV7-3 to TRBJ2-3, with D uncertain. Between the trimmed V and J ends, which lost 4 bases and 1 base, there was a span of 24 bases. Germline CDR1 reads SGHTA; CDR2 reads FQGTGA. The CDR3 loop spans 19 amino acids. The CDR3 spells CASSSLGYSPYSGTDTQYF. In DNA, the CDR3 is TGTGCCAGCAGCTCCCTCGGGTATAGCCCTTATTCGGGCACAGATACGCAGTATTTT.

V is TRBV29-1 and J is TRBJ2-4; possible D gene TRBD1, 5 bases. V gave up 0 bases and J gave up 6 bases, with 12 bases separating them. The CDR3 has 14 residues. The V gene's germline CDR1 is SQVTM and CDR2 ANQGSEA. The CDR3 DNA reads as TGCAGCGTTGAAGATCGGGCAGGGTTAAACATTCAGTACTTC. Translating it yields CSVEDRAGLNIQYF.

The chain recombines TRBV9 with TRBJ2-3; 13 nucleotides align to TRBD2. CDR1 is SGDLS, CDR2 YYNGEE, per germline. The CDR3 sequence is 16 residues long. V lost 3 bases, J lost 4 bases, and 5 bases stayed unmatched. CDR3 nucleotide sequence: TGTGCCAGCAGCGAGACTAGCGGGAGGAGGTCAGATACGCAGTATTTT. Amino acids: CASSETSGRRSDTQYF.

With regard to this clone: Other DNA variants within this sample encode the same CDR3. The CDR3 is CASSLIVGNTEAFF. CDR3 coding DNA: TGTGCCAGCAGTTTAATAGTGGGGAACACTGAAGCTTTCTTT. This rearrangement joins TRBV28 to TRBJ1-1, with unresolved D. The V end was cut by 2 bases, the J end by 1 base, with 8 bases between. The CDR3 runs 14 residues. Germline lookup yields CDR1 MDHEN and CDR2 SYDVKM.

V and J are TRBV11-3 and TRBJ2-1, with D unclear. The CDR3 runs 14 residues. Germline lookup yields CDR1 SGHNT and CDR2 YENEEA. The V end was cut by 5 bases, the J end by 7 bases, with 15 bases between. CDR3: CASSLRQAGNEQFF. CDR3 bases: TGTGCCAGCAGCCTAAGGCAGGCAGGTAATGAGCAGTTCTTC.

This sequence joins TRBV2 and TRBJ2-3; D ambiguous. The length of the CDR3 is 14 residues. Trimming left V 1 base short and J 3 bases short, with 8 bases between. Germline CDR1 SNHLY, CDR2 FYNNEI. This chain's CDR3 is CASSEGATTDTQYF. The CDR3 nucleotides read TGTGCCAGCAGTGAAGGGGCTACAACAGATACGCAGTATTTT.

V is TRBV7-9 and J is TRBJ1-3, with D uncertain. Germline CDR1 is SEHNR and CDR2 is FQNEAQ (reference sequence). This CDR3 is 15 amino acids long. Trimming left V 3 bases short and J 2 bases short, with 11 bases between. CDR3 protein: CASSFASGAGNTIYF. DNA for the CDR3: TGTGCCAGCAGCTTTGCGTCGGGAGCTGGAAACACCATATATTTT.

On this clone: The junction departs from germline at one end; a sequencing error may be responsible. V and J are TRBV2 and TRBJ1-4; D call uncertain. The germline V gene has CDR1 SNHLY and CDR2 FYNNEI. This CDR3 region has 13 residues. In DNA form, the CDR3 reads TGTGCCAGCAATGAAAAGGGCAATGAAAAACTGTTTTTT. Its protein product is CASNEKGNEKLFF.

This CDR3 reads CATSPGTTSDTQYF. CDR3 nucleotide sequence: TGTGCCACCAGCCCGGGGACCACCAGCGATACGCAGTATTTT. V usage is TRBV15 and J usage is TRBJ2-3; D possibly matches TRBD1 or TRBD2 (5 bases each). Germline CDR1 and CDR2: LNHNV and YYDKDF (reference sequence). V was shortened by 5 bases and J by 6 bases, with 15 bases between the two germline ends. CDR3 length equals 14 residues.

This sequence joins TRBV11-2 and TRBJ2-1, with 8 bases identical to TRBD2. Germline lookup yields CDR1 SGHAT and CDR2 FQNNGV. Trimming cost V 1 base and J 3 bases; bases outside gene matches: 8. This CDR3 region has 17 residues. The CDR3 region has the DNA TGTGCCAGCAGCTTAGGGATGACGGGAGGGATCTACAATGAGCAGTTCTTC. Its translation: CASSLGMTGGIYNEQFF.

V usage is TRBV10-3 and J usage is TRBJ2-7; 8 nucleotides agree with TRBD1. J gave up 2 bases and V 7 bases, and 4 bases lay outside the gene matches. The CDR3 is 13 amino acids. Germline V gene data show CDR1 as ENHRY and CDR2 as SYGVKD. CDR3 coding DNA: TGTGCCATCATGGGACAGGAGACCTACGAGCAGTACTTC. Translating gives CAIMGQETYEQYF.

The J gene is TRBJ2-1, the V gene TRBV11-2, with TRBD2 identical over 9 bases. The germline gives CDR1 SGHAT, CDR2 FQNNGV. The trim removed 1 base at V and 3 bases at J, leaving 1 base unmatched. The CDR3 is 15 residues long. The CDR3 bases are TGTGCCAGCAGCTTAGTACTAGCGGGCTACAATGAGCAGTTCTTC. It codes for CASSLVLAGYNEQFF.

This clone showed up just once. The CDR3 protein is CATSTRLSNQPQHF. The DNA of the CDR3 is TGTGCCACCAGCACCAGGCTGAGCAATCAGCCCCAGCATTTT. The chain employs TRBV15 and TRBJ1-5; no definite D call. Trimming removed 4 bases from V and 1 base from J, with 8 bases in between. Germline assignment: CDR1 LNHNV and CDR2 YYDKDF (reference sequence). This CDR3 spans 14 amino acids.

V is TRBV28 and J is TRBJ2-7, with TRBD1 matching over 9 bases. V shed 6 bases and J 4 bases; nucleotides not matched to a gene: 7. Germline V gene data show CDR1 as MDHEN and CDR2 as SYDVKM. The CDR3 loop spans 14 amino acids. The CDR3 region has the DNA TGTGCCAGCAGAAACCGGGACAGGGTGTACGAGCAGTACTTC. Translation gives CASRNRDRVYEQYF.

The V call is TRBV6-5, the J call TRBJ2-1; 9 nucleotides match TRBD2. Per germline, CDR1 MNHEY and CDR2 SVGAGI. V dropped 2 bases and J dropped 8; count of bases not matched to a gene: 7. The CDR3 length is 15 residues. DNA of the CDR3: TGTGCCAGCAGTTACGTAGCGGGAGAAGGCTATGAGCAGTTCTTC. Protein: CASSYVAGEGYEQFF.

The rearrangement links TRBV13 to TRBJ2-5; D may match TRBD1 or TRBD2 (5 bases each). The germline gives CDR1 PRHDT, CDR2 FYEKMQ (reference sequence). The CDR3 runs to 15 residues. The V gene lost 0 bases and the J gene lost 5 bases, with 13 bases spanning the gap. The CDR3 DNA sequence: TGTGCCAGCAGCTTAGGCGGGCAGGGCGGGGAGACCCAGTACTTC. Protein sequence: CASSLGGQGGETQYF. Full variable domain (outside the CDR3, taken from reference TRBV13 and TRBJ2-5): AAGVIQSPRHLIKEKRETATLKCYPIPRHDTVYWYQQGPGQDPQFLISFYEKMQSDKGSIPDRFSAQQFSDYHSELNMSSLELGDSALYFCASSLGGQGGETQYFGPGTRLLVL.

V is TRBV18 and J is TRBJ2-7, with D hard to call. Looked up from germline, CDR1 is KGHSH and CDR2 is LQKENI. The V end lost 1 base, the J end lost 0 bases, and 10 bases lay between the germline ends. There are 15 residues in the CDR3. Written as DNA, the CDR3 is TGTGCCAGCTCACCACAGGACGTGACCTCCTACGAGCAGTACTTC. Protein sequence: CASSPQDVTSYEQYF.

As regards this clone: The same CDR3 is also encoded by other DNA sequences in this sample. The J gene is TRBJ1-1, the V gene TRBV27; the D gene is possibly TRBD1 (6 bases). The CDR3 loop spans 13 amino acids. CDR1 and CDR2 (germline): MNHEY, SMNVEV (reference sequence). Trimming removed 2 bases from V and 5 bases from J, with 9 bases in between. The CDR3 coding sequence is TGTGCCAGCAGTTTAGGGGGGGCAACTGAAGCTTTCTTT. Its protein product is CASSLGGATEAFF.

Concerning this clone: The junction departs from the called germline gene at one end, perhaps through a read error. The V gene is TRBV19, the J gene TRBJ2-1; 8 bases are a match to TRBD2. CDR1 is LNHDA and CDR2 is SQIVND in the germline V gene (reference sequence). This CDR3 comprises 14 residues. The CDR3 sequence: CASRIAGSYNEQFF. The CDR3 nucleotides read TGTGCCAGTAGGATAGCGGGAAGTTACAATGAGCAGTTCTTC.

The chain couples TRBV29-1 to TRBJ2-1, with 7 positions matching TRBD2. The CDR3 consists of 15 residues. Germline CDR1 and CDR2: SQVTM and ANQGSEA. Trimming took 6 bases from V and 5 from J; bases not matched to a gene: 13. The CDR3 sequence: CSVKVRASGDNEQFF. CDR3 bases: TGCAGCGTGAAAGTGAGGGCTAGCGGTGACAATGAGCAGTTCTTC.

Of note for this clone: This CDR3 is also generated by other DNA sequences in the sample. The rearrangement links TRBV5-4 to TRBJ2-7, with D possibly being TRBD2 (5 bases). The CDR3 runs to 13 residues. Germline V gene sequence: CDR1 SGHNT, CDR2 YYREEE (reference sequence). V lost 4 bases, J lost 0 bases, and 8 bases lay in between. CDR3: CASSPGSSYEQYF. The CDR3 DNA reads TGTGCCAGCAGCCCGGGGAGCTCCTACGAGCAGTACTTC.

The chain employs TRBV7-3 and TRBJ2-3; 8 bases are shared with TRBD1. CDR1 is SGHTA, CDR2 FQGTGA, per germline. The CDR3 is 16 residues long. The V and J ends lost 4 bases and 2 bases, in that order; junction bases with no gene match: 8. DNA for the CDR3: TGTGCCAGCAGCTCAATGACAGGGGCCCCCACAGATACGCAGTATTTT. This encodes CASSSMTGAPTDTQYF.

The CDR3: CASSLGRGTGSGEQYF. Written as DNA, the CDR3 is TGTGCCAGCAGTTTAGGGCGAGGGACAGGGAGCGGAGAGCAGTACTTC. This chain joins TRBV27 and TRBJ2-7; 9 bases match TRBD1. CDR1 and CDR2 from the germline V gene are MNHEY and SMNVEV (reference sequence). With 2 bases clipped from V and 7 bases from J, the junction kept 12 bases outside the gene matches. This CDR3 is built from 16 residues.

J is TRBJ2-6 and V is TRBV19; 7 positions match TRBD1. The V gene end was trimmed by 6 bases and the J gene end by 0 bases; junction bases not matched to a gene: 5. The CDR3 runs to 16 residues. Germline lookup yields CDR1 LNHDA and CDR2 SQIVND (reference sequence). This CDR3 is CASSPGQLSGANVLTF. The DNA for the CDR3 is TGTGCCAGTAGCCCGGGACAGCTCTCTGGGGCCAACGTCCTGACTTTC.